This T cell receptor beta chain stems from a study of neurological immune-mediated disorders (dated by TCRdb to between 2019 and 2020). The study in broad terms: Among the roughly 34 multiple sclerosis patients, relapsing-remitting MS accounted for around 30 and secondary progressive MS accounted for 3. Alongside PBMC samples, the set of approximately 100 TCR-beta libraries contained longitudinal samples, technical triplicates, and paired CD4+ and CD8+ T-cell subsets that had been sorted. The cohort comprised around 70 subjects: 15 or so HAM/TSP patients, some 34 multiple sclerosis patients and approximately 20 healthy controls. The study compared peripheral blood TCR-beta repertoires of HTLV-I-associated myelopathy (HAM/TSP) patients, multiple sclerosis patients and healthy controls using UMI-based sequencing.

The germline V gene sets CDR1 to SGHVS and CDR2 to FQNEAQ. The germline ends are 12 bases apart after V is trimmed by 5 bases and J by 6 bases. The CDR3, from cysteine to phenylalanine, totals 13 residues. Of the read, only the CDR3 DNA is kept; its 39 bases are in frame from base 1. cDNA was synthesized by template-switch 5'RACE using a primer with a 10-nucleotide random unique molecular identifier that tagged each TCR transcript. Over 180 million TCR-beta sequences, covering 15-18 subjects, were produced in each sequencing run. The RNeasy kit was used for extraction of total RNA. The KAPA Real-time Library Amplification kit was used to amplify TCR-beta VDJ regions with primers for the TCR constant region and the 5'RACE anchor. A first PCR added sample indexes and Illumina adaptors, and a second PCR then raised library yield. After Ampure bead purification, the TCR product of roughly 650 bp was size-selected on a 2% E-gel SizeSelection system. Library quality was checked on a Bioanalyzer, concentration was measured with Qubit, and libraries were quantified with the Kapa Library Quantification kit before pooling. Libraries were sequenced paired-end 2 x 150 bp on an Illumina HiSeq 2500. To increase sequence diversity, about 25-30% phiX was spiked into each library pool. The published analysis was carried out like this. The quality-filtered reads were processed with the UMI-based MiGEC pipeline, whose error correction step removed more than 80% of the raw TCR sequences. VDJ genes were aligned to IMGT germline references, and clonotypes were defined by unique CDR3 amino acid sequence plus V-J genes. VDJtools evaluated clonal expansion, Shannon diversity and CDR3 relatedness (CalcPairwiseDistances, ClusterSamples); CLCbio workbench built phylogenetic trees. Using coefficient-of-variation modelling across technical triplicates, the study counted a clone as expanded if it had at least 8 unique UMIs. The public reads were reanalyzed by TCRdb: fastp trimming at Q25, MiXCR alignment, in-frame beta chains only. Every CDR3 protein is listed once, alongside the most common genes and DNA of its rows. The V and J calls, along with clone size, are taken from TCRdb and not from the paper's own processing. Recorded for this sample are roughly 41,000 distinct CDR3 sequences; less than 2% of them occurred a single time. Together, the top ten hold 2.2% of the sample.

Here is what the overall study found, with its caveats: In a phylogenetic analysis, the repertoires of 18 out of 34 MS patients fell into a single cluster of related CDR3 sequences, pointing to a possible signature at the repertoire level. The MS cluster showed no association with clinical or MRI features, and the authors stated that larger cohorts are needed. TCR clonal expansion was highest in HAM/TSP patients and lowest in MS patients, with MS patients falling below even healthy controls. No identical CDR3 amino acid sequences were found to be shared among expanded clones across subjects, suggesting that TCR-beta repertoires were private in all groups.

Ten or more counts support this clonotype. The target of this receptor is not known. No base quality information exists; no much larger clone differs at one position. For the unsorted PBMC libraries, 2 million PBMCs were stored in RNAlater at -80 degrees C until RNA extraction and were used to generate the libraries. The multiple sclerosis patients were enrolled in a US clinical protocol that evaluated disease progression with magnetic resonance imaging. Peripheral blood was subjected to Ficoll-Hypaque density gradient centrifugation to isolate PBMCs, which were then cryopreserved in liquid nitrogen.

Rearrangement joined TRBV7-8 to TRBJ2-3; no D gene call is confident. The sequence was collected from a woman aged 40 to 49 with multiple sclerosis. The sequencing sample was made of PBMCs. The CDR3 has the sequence CASSLSFVDTQYF. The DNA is TGTGCCAGCAGCCTCTCCTTCGTTGATACGCAGTATTTT.